These 11 T cell receptor beta chains were all obtained from the same sample, sequenced in a study of blood T cell repertoires in COVID-19. TCRdb's table, derived via immunoSEQ multiplex PCR, lists solely in-frame clones and lacks some. This table holds tens of thousands of clones, more than 70% found once. The specimen was peripheral blood. All receptors come from an elderly man with active COVID-19.

The chain employs TRBV6-5 and TRBJ2-2, with a weak D call TRBD2 (5 bases). V was clipped by 10 bases and J by 5 bases, with 11 bases between them. In germline, CDR1 is MNHEY, CDR2 SVGAGI. The length of the CDR3 is 12 residues. The CDR3 sequence: CATQRETGELFF. CDR3 nucleotide sequence: TGTGCCACCCAAAGGGAGACCGGGGAGCTGTTTTTT.

V gene TRBV2 combines with J gene TRBJ1-1; D ambiguous. This CDR3 has 11 amino acids. The germline V and J ends were trimmed by 8 bases and 0 bases, with 4 bases remaining between them. Germline CDR1 and CDR2: SNHLY and FYNNEI. The CDR3: CASEMNTEAFF. The CDR3 DNA follows: TGTGCCAGCGAGATGAACACTGAAGCTTTCTTT.

CDR3 nucleotide sequence: TGTGCCAGTAGTATCGCCCGACCCACAGGGGGTTTCTATCAGCCCCAGCATTTT. Protein sequence: CASSIARPTGGFYQPQHF. The chain links TRBV19 to TRBJ1-5; 8 bases are a match to TRBD1. The J segment lost 5 bases and the V segment lost 3 bases, leaving 15 bases of the junction unmatched. The CDR3 loop spans 18 amino acids. The germline V gene encodes CDR1 LNHDA and CDR2 SQIVND (reference sequence).

The J gene is TRBJ2-1, the V gene TRBV19; 14 nucleotides line up with TRBD2. The CDR3 spans 18 residues. Germline CDR1 is LNHDA and CDR2 is SQIVND (reference sequence). Trimming cost V 10 bases and J 1 base; bases outside gene matches: 12. In nucleotides, the CDR3 is TGTGCCACCGAGAGGAGACTAGCGGGAGGGATTTCCTACAATGAGCAGTTCTTC. Translating it yields CATERRLAGGISYNEQFF.

The chain carries TRBV28 and TRBJ1-4; no definite D call. The CDR3 consists of 14 residues. Trimming shortened V by 3 bases and J by 6 bases, and 11 bases separated the two germline ends. The V gene's germline CDR1 is MDHEN and CDR2 SYDVKM. The CDR3 region has the DNA TGTGCCAGCAGTTTTGGGCCCCCCGATGAAAAACTGTTTTTT. It translates to CASSFGPPDEKLFF.

The genes are TRBV30 and TRBJ1-5; D is uncertain. The germline V and J ends were trimmed by 0 bases and 0 bases, with 12 bases remaining between them. The CDR3 covers 16 residues. The germline V gene encodes CDR1 GTSNPN and CDR2 SVGIG (reference sequence). The CDR3 loop is CAWSVLGDYSNQPQHF. The CDR3, as DNA: TGTGCCTGGAGTGTACTGGGAGACTATAGCAATCAGCCCCAGCATTTT.

The V call is TRBV13, the J call TRBJ2-5; 13 bases line up with TRBD2. CDR1 is PRHDT and CDR2 is FYEKMQ in the germline V gene (reference sequence). This CDR3 has 15 amino acids. The V and J ends lost 4 bases and 7 bases, in that order; junction bases with no gene match: 6. CDR3: CASSWTSGSFGTQYF. The CDR3 DNA reads as TGTGCCAGCAGCTGGACTAGCGGGAGTTTTGGGACCCAGTACTTC.

The rearrangement uses TRBV28 and TRBJ2-4, with D tentatively TRBD1 (5 bases). Germline V gives CDR1 MDHEN, CDR2 SYDVKM. Trimming removed 4 bases from V and 1 base from J, with 17 bases in between. This CDR3 has 17 residues. This CDR3 reads CASSYMDTRRAKNIQYF. DNA for the CDR3: TGTGCCAGCAGTTACATGGACACCCGGCGGGCCAAAAACATTCAGTACTTC.

This clone appeared a few times. The rearrangement uses TRBV14 and TRBJ1-2, with TRBD1 matching over 7 bases. Germline loops: CDR1 SGHDN, CDR2 FVKESK. With 1 base clipped from V and 4 bases from J, the junction kept 0 bases outside the gene matches. This CDR3 comprises 13 residues. CDR3 in amino acids: CASSQGQGYGYTF. Here the CDR3 DNA reads TGTGCCAGCAGCCAAGGACAGGGCTATGGCTACACCTTC. The full variable domain, completed using reference TRBV14 and TRBJ1-2, is EAGVTQFPSHSVIEKGQTVTLRCDPISGHDNLYWYRRVMGKEIKFLLHFVKESKQDESGMPNNRFLAERTGGTYSTLKVQPAELEDSGVYFCASSQGQGYGYTFGSGTRLTVV.

The chain links TRBV7-3 to TRBJ1-1, with 9 bases matching TRBD1. The trim removed 5 bases at V and 3 bases at J, leaving 1 base unmatched. The germline CDR1 and CDR2 sequences are SGHTA and FQGTGA. The CDR3 contains 13 residues. This CDR3 is CASSGTGYTEAFF. DNA of the CDR3: TGTGCCAGCAGCGGGACAGGGTACACTGAAGCTTTCTTT.

The V and J genes are TRBV28 and TRBJ1-5; 7 bases align to TRBD1. Per germline, CDR1 MDHEN and CDR2 SYDVKM. Losses at the gene ends were 6 bases for V and 9 bases for J; bases not matched to a gene: 20. The CDR3 sequence is 17 residues long. The CDR3 spells CASSPTSGGGTGRPQHF. CDR3 DNA sequence: TGTGCCAGCAGCCCCACTTCAGGGGGTGGGACTGGGAGGCCCCAGCATTTT.